The sequence of this TCR beta chain was determined in a study of blood T cell repertoires in COVID-19. Study overall: There were acute and convalescent COVID-19 samples, and they came from the United States, Italy and Spain. Sources were T cells, B-cell-depleted T cells, or PBMCs; the material itself was cDNA or gDNA.

All enrollees were roughly 18 to 95 years old and from approximately 25 US areas. As handled by the study authors: Scientists estimated how many nucleated cells there were by amplifying reference gene primers. Data came from immunoSEQ multiplex PCR; TCRdb stores just in-frame clones and leaves some out. From that table come the V and J calls and clone size; the DNA was used to work out D and trimming. This table has 230,000 or so clones, just over 85% appearing once. With V trimmed by 5 bases and J by 9 bases, 10 bases remained unmatched. Germline V gene sequence: CDR1 SGHNT, CDR2 YYREEE (reference sequence). The CDR3 spans 16 residues.

The sample consisted of PBMCs or T cells enriched from blood (not recorded which). The rearrangement joins TRBV5-4 to TRBJ2-2; 13 bases line up with TRBD2. This receptor was identified in a woman aged 45-60 years with acute COVID-19. CDR3 sequence: CASSSGTSGNTRELFF. The CDR3 nucleotides are TGTGCCAGCAGTTCCGGGACTAGCGGGAATACGAGGGAGCTGTTTTTT.